Shown below are 21 T cell receptor beta chains from a single sample sequenced in a study of cytomegalovirus exposure and HLA in healthy donors. It was with 60 Vbeta and 13 Jbeta primers that the PCR ran. This table comes from immunoSEQ multiplex PCR, and its TCRdb copy is limited to in-frame clones, with some not included. The sample has around 270,000 clones, 80% seen once. Sequencing used PBMCs. The receptors come from a girl between 2 and 10 years old in good health and CMV-seronegative.

The V call is TRBV7-9, the J call TRBJ2-7; D not resolved. The CDR3 totals 14 residues. Germline CDR1 SEHNR, CDR2 FQNEAQ (reference sequence). With 3 bases removed from V and 2 bases from J, the gap between germline ends came to 11 bases. The CDR3 sequence is CASSLAEEPYEQYF. Here the CDR3 DNA reads TGTGCCAGCAGCTTGGCAGAGGAACCCTACGAGCAGTACTTC.

The rearrangement uses TRBV13 and TRBJ2-2, with a tentative D call TRBD1 (6 bases). The V gene's germline CDR1 is PRHDT and CDR2 FYEKMQ (reference sequence). The CDR3 has 14 amino acids. Between the trimmed V and J ends, which lost 5 bases and 1 base, there was a span of 8 bases. The CDR3 nucleotides read TGTGCCAGCAGCCTACAGGGGAACACCGGGGAGCTGTTTTTT. Translating it yields CASSLQGNTGELFF.

The gene calls are TRBV5-1 and TRBJ2-5, with no clear D. The length of the CDR3 is 11 residues. V lost 4 bases to trimming and J lost 5 bases, with 6 bases between them. The germline V gene encodes CDR1 SGHRS and CDR2 YFSETQ. CDR3 nucleotides: TGCGCCAGCAGCGGGCAGGAGACCCAGTACTTC. Translating gives CASSGQETQYF.

The chain uses TRBV5-1 and TRBJ2-7; a possible D gene is TRBD2 (7 bases). V lost 3 bases to trimming and J lost 0 bases, with 13 bases between them. Germline V gene data show CDR1 as SGHRS and CDR2 as YFSETQ. CDR3 size: 15 residues. The CDR3, as DNA: TGCGCCAGCAGCTATAGGGGGGGACCCTCCTACGAGCAGTACTTC. Encoded protein: CASSYRGGPSYEQYF.

This clone turned up a few times. This chain uses TRBV4-1 with TRBJ2-1; D is ambiguous. Between the trimmed V and J ends, which lost 0 bases and 6 bases, there was a span of 9 bases. In germline, CDR1 is MGHRA, CDR2 YSYEKL. The CDR3 consists of 14 residues. The CDR3 DNA reads as TGCGCCAGCAGCCAAGAACTACTGCCCAATGAGCAGTTCTTC. It codes for CASSQELLPNEQFF.

Turning to this clone: The same CDR3 is also encoded by other DNA sequences in this sample. This sequence joins TRBV27 and TRBJ1-1; tentative D call: TRBD1 (5 bases). The germline V gene has CDR1 MNHEY and CDR2 SMNVEV (reference sequence). V was trimmed by 2 bases and J by 0 bases, leaving 7 bases between them. The CDR3 is 14 amino acids. The CDR3 DNA sequence: TGTGCCAGCAGTTTAGCGGGGCTGAACACTGAAGCTTTCTTT. This translates into CASSLAGLNTEAFF.

Regarding this clone: Additional DNA sequences in this sample encode the identical CDR3. The chain joins TRBV27 to TRBJ2-1; 14 bases agree with TRBD2. J was trimmed by 8 bases and V by 5 bases; bases with no gene match: 5. Germline CDR1 reads MNHEY; CDR2 reads SMNVEV (reference sequence). The CDR3 extends over 15 amino acids. The CDR3 loop is CASSLGTSGGYEQFF. In DNA form, the CDR3 reads TGTGCCAGCAGTCTCGGGACTAGCGGGGGCTATGAGCAGTTCTTC.

The chain links TRBV28 to TRBJ1-5; 10 positions agree with TRBD1. The CDR3 spans 16 residues. In germline, CDR1 is MDHEN, CDR2 SYDVKM. Trimming cost V 7 bases and J 3 bases; bases outside gene matches: 9. Here the CDR3 reads CASTLGDRGHNQPQHF. For the CDR3, the DNA is TGTGCCAGCACCCTGGGGGACAGGGGTCACAATCAGCCCCAGCATTTT.

V usage is TRBV5-6 and J usage is TRBJ1-4; 8 nucleotides agree with TRBD1. The length of the CDR3 is 13 residues. V trimming: 0 bases; J trimming: 8 bases; junction bases outside the gene matches: 0. From germline, CDR1 is SGHDT and CDR2 YYEEEE. The CDR3 is CASSLGQGEKLFF. CDR3 sequence (DNA): TGTGCCAGCAGCTTGGGACAGGGGGAAAAACTGTTTTTT.

V is TRBV6-5 and J is TRBJ1-1; TRBD1 agrees at 8 bases. With V trimmed by 8 bases and J by 6 bases, 8 bases remained unmatched. This CDR3 region has 13 residues. The germline gives CDR1 MNHEY, CDR2 SVGAGI. CDR3 in amino acids: CASLTTGVAEAFF. The CDR3 bases are TGTGCCAGCTTGACGACAGGGGTTGCTGAAGCTTTCTTT.

This clone was recorded a few times. The chain employs TRBV28 and TRBJ1-4; D remains unclear. This CDR3 comprises 16 residues. The germline V gene has CDR1 MDHEN and CDR2 SYDVKM. Trimming removed 5 bases from V and 0 bases from J, with 13 bases in between. The CDR3 DNA follows: TGTGCCAGCAGTCCCCCCGTAGAATCAACTAATGAAAAACTGTTTTTT. Its translation is CASSPPVESTNEKLFF.

The chain combines TRBV15 with TRBJ1-5; no firm D call. The CDR3 extends over 16 amino acids. V lost 0 bases to trimming and J lost 0 bases, with 9 bases between them. Germline CDR1 LNHNV, CDR2 YYDKDF (reference sequence). In nucleotides, the CDR3 is TGTGCCACCAGCAGAGAGGTCAGAAATAGCAATCAGCCCCAGCATTTT. Encoded protein: CATSREVRNSNQPQHF.

The rearrangement links TRBV4-1 to TRBJ1-2; 12 bases fit TRBD1. V shed 4 bases, J shed 5 bases, and the junction held 5 bases outside the gene matches. The V gene's germline CDR1 is MGHRA and CDR2 YSYEKL. The CDR3 consists of 15 residues. CDR3 in DNA: TGCGCCAGCAGCCCCGTGGGACAGGGGGCTTATGGCTACACCTTC. This encodes CASSPVGQGAYGYTF.

The chain recombines TRBV2 with TRBJ1-5, with 7 positions matching TRBD1. The CDR3 totals 13 residues. Germline CDR1 SNHLY, CDR2 FYNNEI. Unmatched junction bases numbered 6, after V lost 8 bases and J lost 5 bases. For the CDR3, the DNA is TGTGCCAGCGCTCGACAGGGCGATCAGCCCCAGCATTTT. It yields the protein CASARQGDQPQHF.

V and J are TRBV27 and TRBJ2-2; TRBD2 matches 11 bases. Germline loops: CDR1 MNHEY, CDR2 SMNVEV (reference sequence). The CDR3 length is 18 residues. Germline trimming cut 4 bases from V and 3 bases from J; bases unmatched to any gene: 10. This CDR3 is CASSSLGVAGGYTGELFF. In DNA form, the CDR3 reads TGTGCCAGCAGTTCGCTCGGGGTAGCGGGAGGGTACACCGGGGAGCTGTTTTTT.

A few counts support this clone. This chain connects TRBV23-1 to TRBJ1-1; TRBD1 is a possible D gene (5 bases). TRBV23-1 is an open reading frame, and its role is uncertain. With 0 bases removed from V and 8 bases from J, the gap between germline ends came to 10 bases. This CDR3 has 13 residues. The CDR3 nucleotides are TGCGCCAGCAGTCAATCTTTAGGACAAGAAGCTTTCTTT. Translation gives CASSQSLGQEAFF.

The gene calls are TRBV6-6 and TRBJ2-7; 8 nucleotides agree with TRBD2. This CDR3 region has 15 residues. Losses at the gene ends were 4 bases for V and 2 bases for J; bases not matched to a gene: 7. CDR1 is MNHNY, CDR2 SVGAGI, per germline (reference sequence). The CDR3 loop is CASSSPGTRPYEQYF. The CDR3 nucleotides are TGTGCCAGCAGTTCCCCCGGGACTAGACCCTACGAGCAGTACTTC.

V is TRBV29-1 and J is TRBJ1-2; the match to TRBD1 covers 8 bases. The germline CDR1 and CDR2 sequences are SQVTM and ANQGSEA. V dropped 3 bases and J dropped 1; count of bases not matched to a gene: 28. The CDR3 extends over 22 amino acids. The CDR3: CSVDRTGPFGTSNTLFNYGYTF. The DNA of the CDR3 is TGCAGCGTTGACAGGACAGGGCCATTTGGAACCTCTAACACCCTCTTTAACTATGGCTACACCTTC.

This clone was counted between two and nine times. This sequence joins TRBV29-1 and TRBJ1-2; perhaps TRBD1 as D (6 bases). Trimming stripped 4 bases from V and 3 bases from J, with 6 bases between. Germline CDR1 is SQVTM and CDR2 is ANQGSEA. The CDR3 covers 11 residues. The CDR3 DNA is TGCAGCGTTGCAGGGGACTATGGCTACACCTTC. It encodes CSVAGDYGYTF.

The chain joins TRBV14 to TRBJ2-5; no clear D. CDR1 SGHDN and CDR2 FVKESK come from the germline V gene. The V end lost 0 bases, the J end lost 4 bases, and 6 bases lay between the germline ends. This CDR3 spans 13 amino acids. The CDR3 DNA follows: TGTGCCAGCAGCCAAGATTGGAGAGAGACCCAGTACTTC. Protein sequence: CASSQDWRETQYF.

J is TRBJ2-7 and V is TRBV5-1, with D possibly matching TRBD2 (6 bases). Trimming left V 7 bases short and J 3 bases short, with 14 bases between. CDR3 length equals 13 residues. Germline V gene sequence: CDR1 SGHRS, CDR2 YFSETQ. CDR3 region: CASRDSSYYEQYF. In DNA, the CDR3 is TGCGCCAGCCGGGACTCCTCCTACTACGAGCAGTACTTC.